The 24 T cell receptor beta chains listed next were all sequenced from one sample in a study of blood T cell repertoires in COVID-19. TCRdb's copy holds only in-frame clones and misses some; the assay was immunoSEQ multiplex PCR. The data contain 250,000 to 350,000 clones, approximately 84% of them singletons. Sequencing was done on a sample of peripheral blood. These receptors were obtained from a human donor with COVID-19, enrolled during active disease. The donor label of this sample is uncertain.

Only one count was recorded for this clone. The chain links TRBV7-1 to TRBJ2-7; 7 bases fit TRBD2. TRBV7-1 qualifies as an ORF whose function is uncertain. The ends lost 2 bases at V and 0 bases at J; junction bases unmatched: 31. The CDR3 runs 24 residues. CDR3 in amino acids: CASSSTHTGTTAYYSARSSYEQYF. The CDR3 DNA is TGTGCCAGCAGCTCAACCCACACCGGGACTACTGCTTATTATTCCGCCAGGAGCTCCTACGAGCAGTACTTC.

The CDR3 is CASSTGQGSYGYTF. The CDR3 nucleotides are TGTGCCAGCAGCACCGGACAGGGCTCCTATGGCTACACCTTC. The rearrangement links TRBV5-8 to TRBJ1-2, with TRBD1 matching over 8 bases. The V gene's germline CDR1 is SGHTS and CDR2 YDEGEE. This CDR3 has 14 amino acids. With 4 bases clipped from V and 4 bases from J, the junction kept 6 bases outside the gene matches.

This chain joins TRBV11-1 and TRBJ2-7; D perhaps matches TRBD2 (6 bases). V dropped 6 bases and J dropped 5 bases, with 14 bases sitting between them. Germline V gene sequence: CDR1 SGHAT, CDR2 FQDESV (reference sequence). CDR3 length: 13 residues. CDR3 in DNA: TGTGCCAGCAGAAGAGGGAGGAGCCACGAGCAGTACTTC. It is translated as CASRRGRSHEQYF.

The V call is TRBV30, the J call TRBJ1-6; tentatively, D is TRBD1 (5 bases). The length of the CDR3 is 13 residues. CDR1 and CDR2 (germline): GTSNPN, SVGIG (reference sequence). Trimming cost V 5 bases and J 6 bases, with 11 bases left between them. The CDR3 spells CAWGGQTNSPLHF. As DNA, the CDR3 is TGTGCCTGGGGTGGACAAACTAATTCACCCCTCCACTTT. Based on the CDR3 plus reference TRBV30 and TRBJ1-6, the full variable domain is SQTIHQWPATLVQPVGSPLSLECTVEGTSNPNLYWYRQAAGRGLQLLFYSVGIGQISSEVPQNLSASRPQDRQFILSSKKLLLSDSGFYLCAWGGQTNSPLHFGNGTRLTVT.

To note about this clone: This sample includes further DNA sequences coding for the same CDR3. The genes are TRBV7-9 and TRBJ1-5, with 7 positions matching TRBD1. The V gene end was trimmed by 4 bases and the J gene end by 0 bases; junction bases not matched to a gene: 6. CDR1 and CDR2 (germline): SEHNR, FQNEAQ (reference sequence). The CDR3 is 16 amino acids. The CDR3 spells CASSSGQGDSNQPQHF. DNA for the CDR3: TGTGCCAGCAGCTCGGGTCAGGGGGATAGCAATCAGCCCCAGCATTTT.

The chain uses TRBV7-9 and TRBJ2-7; 11 positions agree with TRBD1. The CDR3 is made up of 15 amino acids. V trimming: 5 bases; J trimming: 3 bases; junction bases outside the gene matches: 6. Per germline, CDR1 SEHNR and CDR2 FQNEAQ (reference sequence). Written as DNA, the CDR3 is TGTGCCAGCAGCCCACGGACAGGGGGCGGCTACGAGCAGTACTTC. It encodes CASSPRTGGGYEQYF. Filled out from reference TRBV7-9 and TRBJ2-7, the complete variable domain reads DTGVSQNPRHKITKRGQNVTFRCDPISEHNRLYWYRQTLGQGPEFLTYFQNEAQLEKSRLLSDRFSAERPKGSFSTLEIQRTEQGDSAMYLCASSPRTGGGYEQYFGPGTRLTVT.

Only a few counts were recorded for this clone. This chain connects TRBV5-1 to TRBJ1-2; 7 nucleotides align to TRBD1. Germline loops: CDR1 SGHRS, CDR2 YFSETQ. V lost 3 bases, J lost 7 bases, and 12 bases stayed unmatched. This CDR3 is built from 15 residues. This CDR3 reads CASSYTGTVDPGYTF. The CDR3 DNA reads TGCGCCAGCAGCTACACCGGGACAGTGGATCCTGGCTACACCTTC.

The chain employs TRBV4-1 and TRBJ2-7, with no clear D. Germline lookup yields CDR1 MGHRA and CDR2 YSYEKL. V lost 3 bases and J lost 3, with 12 bases in between. The CDR3 is made up of 14 amino acids. The CDR3 coding sequence is TGCGCCAGCAGCCAGAGTAAGACACACTACGAGCAGTACTTC. This codes for CASSQSKTHYEQYF.

This chain links TRBV18 with TRBJ1-2, with 10 bases fitting TRBD1. There are 15 residues in the CDR3. The germline gives CDR1 KGHSH, CDR2 LQKENI. With 4 bases clipped from V and 4 bases from J, the junction kept 6 bases outside the gene matches. CDR3 amino acids: CASSLGTGEIYGYTF. The CDR3 DNA follows: TGTGCCAGCTCACTAGGGACAGGGGAGATCTATGGCTACACCTTC.

This chain links TRBV5-1 with TRBJ2-5; 9 bases line up with TRBD2. The germline gives CDR1 SGHRS, CDR2 YFSETQ. Losses at the gene ends were 4 bases for V and 9 bases for J; bases not matched to a gene: 13. The CDR3 spans 15 residues. CDR3: CASSPPGLAKGAQYF. CDR3 DNA: TGCGCCAGCAGCCCCCCGGGACTAGCTAAAGGGGCCCAGTACTTC.

The chain recombines TRBV27 with TRBJ2-3, with D unclear. V dropped 2 bases and J dropped 5 bases, with 11 bases sitting between them. Germline V lookup: CDR1 MNHEY, CDR2 SMNVEV (reference sequence). This CDR3 region has 14 residues. The DNA of the CDR3 is TGTGCCAGCAGTTTAGAGAACTATGGAGATACGCAGTATTTT. The encoded protein is CASSLENYGDTQYF.

This clone was picked up one time. This chain joins TRBV7-2 and TRBJ1-2; D is unresolved. V was cut by 5 bases and J by 2 bases, with 21 bases left in between. The CDR3 is made up of 17 amino acids. Germline V gene data show CDR1 as SGHTA and CDR2 as FQGNSA. The CDR3 coding sequence is TGTGCCAGCAGCCGCAGTCCGGAGGAAGGATCCAACTATGGCTACACCTTC. Translated: CASSRSPEEGSNYGYTF.

The CDR3 loop is CASSLGQISTGELFF. The CDR3 bases are TGCGCCAGCAGCTTGGGACAGATCAGCACCGGGGAGCTGTTTTTT. The rearrangement joins TRBV5-1 to TRBJ2-2; D is possibly TRBD1 (5 bases). From germline, CDR1 is SGHRS and CDR2 YFSETQ. The CDR3 covers 15 residues. Trimming took 0 bases from V and 4 from J, leaving 10 bases between them.

The genes are TRBV9 and TRBJ1-1; 7 nucleotides agree with TRBD1. Trimming took 4 bases from V and 2 from J; bases not matched to a gene: 5. The length of the CDR3 is 14 residues. CDR1 is SGDLS and CDR2 is YYNGEE in the germline V gene. Here the CDR3 DNA reads TGTGCCAGCAGCCCTCACAGGGGCAACACTGAAGCTTTCTTT. Its protein is CASSPHRGNTEAFF. The full variable domain, with the rest looked up from reference TRBV9 and TRBJ1-1, is DSGVTQTPKHLITATGQRVTLRCSPRSGDLSVYWYQQSLDQGLQFLIQYYNGEERAKGNILERFSAQQFPDLHSELNLSSLELGDSALYFCASSPHRGNTEAFFGQGTRLTVV.

The rearrangement links TRBV10-3 to TRBJ2-7; the match to TRBD2 covers 10 bases. Germline CDR1 ENHRY, CDR2 SYGVKD. The CDR3 runs 13 residues. The V segment lost 9 bases and the J segment 2 bases; nucleotides outside the gene matches: 4. The CDR3 loop is CAMSLAGAYEQYF. CDR3 sequence (DNA): TGTGCCATGAGTCTAGCGGGGGCCTACGAGCAGTACTTC.

This CDR3 reads CASSLSRGWFNEQFF. The CDR3 DNA is TGTGCCAGCAGTTTATCACGCGGGTGGTTTAATGAGCAGTTCTTC. The chain combines TRBV27 with TRBJ2-1; TRBD2 is a possible D gene (5 bases). Per the germline V gene, CDR1 is MNHEY and CDR2 is SMNVEV (reference sequence). The CDR3 contains 15 residues. V lost 0 bases and J lost 7, with 13 bases in between.

The gene calls are TRBV6-5 and TRBJ2-5; possible D gene TRBD1, 6 bases. V lost 2 bases and J 2 bases, leaving 12 bases between the germline ends. CDR1 and CDR2 from the germline V gene are MNHEY and SVGAGI. The CDR3 runs to 15 residues. The CDR3 coding sequence is TGTGCCAGCAGTTACACCTCCAGGGGTCAAGAGACCCAGTACTTC. Translated: CASSYTSRGQETQYF.

The genes are TRBV15 and TRBJ2-7; 8 nucleotides match TRBD2. CDR3 length: 16 amino acids. Germline V gene data show CDR1 as LNHNV and CDR2 as YYDKDF (reference sequence). V trimming: 0 bases; J trimming: 6 bases; junction bases outside the gene matches: 10. The CDR3 coding sequence is TGTGCCACCAGCAGAGATCTCCGGACTAGCAAGTCCGAGCAGTACTTC. It codes for CATSRDLRTSKSEQYF.

The chain couples TRBV5-4 to TRBJ2-2; D might be TRBD2 (6 bases). Trimming took off 1 base at V and 9 bases at J, with 16 bases between the two ends. This CDR3 has 15 amino acids. Germline V gene sequence: CDR1 SGHNT, CDR2 YYREEE (reference sequence). CDR3 sequence reads: CASSLSRLVTRELFF. The CDR3 DNA is TGTGCCAGCAGCTTGAGTCGACTAGTGACCCGGGAGCTGTTTTTT.

V usage is TRBV3-1 (or the pseudogene TRBV3-2) and J usage is TRBJ1-2; D perhaps matches TRBD1 (6 bases). The germline V and J ends were trimmed by 8 bases and 6 bases, with 19 bases remaining between them. This CDR3 contains 14 residues. Germline CDR1 reads LGHDT; CDR2 reads YNNKEL (reference sequence). The CDR3, as DNA: TGTGCCAGCGGAAGGGGGACCTTTGGAGATGGCTACACCTTC. Its protein is CASGRGTFGDGYTF.

This clone came up a few times. The genes are TRBV11-2 and TRBJ2-1; 8 bases map to TRBD2. Trimming at V came to 5 bases and at J to 8 bases, leaving 11 bases not matched to a gene. Germline V lookup: CDR1 SGHAT, CDR2 FQNNGV. The CDR3 contains 15 residues. This chain's CDR3 is CASSRGPGGGDEQFF. Written as DNA, the CDR3 is TGTGCCAGCAGCCGAGGCCCGGGAGGGGGGGATGAGCAGTTCTTC.

CDR3 loop: CASRAVGLAGADTQYF. The CDR3 DNA sequence: TGTGCCAGTAGAGCGGTGGGACTAGCGGGAGCAGATACGCAGTATTTT. This chain joins TRBV19 and TRBJ2-3; 14 bases agree with TRBD2. This CDR3 spans 16 amino acids. Germline lookup yields CDR1 LNHDA and CDR2 SQIVND (reference sequence). Trimming took 6 bases from V and 4 from J; bases not matched to a gene: 6.

This sequence joins TRBV30 and TRBJ2-1; the match to TRBD2 covers 13 bases. The CDR3 loop spans 17 amino acids. V lost 4 bases, J lost 8 bases, and 14 bases stayed unmatched. Germline CDR1 GTSNPN, CDR2 SVGIG (reference sequence). CDR3 DNA: TGTGCCTGGACCATACCCCCGGGACTAGCGGGATTCTATGAGCAGTTCTTC. Amino acids: CAWTIPPGLAGFYEQFF.

This chain connects TRBV19 to TRBJ1-1; 7 nucleotides agree with TRBD1. V trimming: 6 bases; J trimming: 2 bases; junction bases outside the gene matches: 12. Per germline, CDR1 LNHDA and CDR2 SQIVND (reference sequence). This CDR3 spans 16 amino acids. CDR3 nucleotide sequence: TGTGCCAGTAGGGAAGCTCCCGGGACAGACAACACTGAAGCTTTCTTT. Its protein product is CASREAPGTDNTEAFF.